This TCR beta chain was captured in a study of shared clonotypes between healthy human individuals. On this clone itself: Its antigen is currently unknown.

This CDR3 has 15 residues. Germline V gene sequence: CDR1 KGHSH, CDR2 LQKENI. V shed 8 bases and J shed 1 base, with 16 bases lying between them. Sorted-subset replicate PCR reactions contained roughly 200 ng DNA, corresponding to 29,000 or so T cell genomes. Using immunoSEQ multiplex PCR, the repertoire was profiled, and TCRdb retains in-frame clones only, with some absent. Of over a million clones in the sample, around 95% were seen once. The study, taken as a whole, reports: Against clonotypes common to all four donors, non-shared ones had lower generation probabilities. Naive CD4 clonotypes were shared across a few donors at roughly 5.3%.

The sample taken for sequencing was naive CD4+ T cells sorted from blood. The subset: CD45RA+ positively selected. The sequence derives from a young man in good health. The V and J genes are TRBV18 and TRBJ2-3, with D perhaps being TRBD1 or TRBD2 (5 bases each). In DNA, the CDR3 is TGTGCCAGCCACAAGTCCGGGGCGGGCACAGATACGCAGTATTTT. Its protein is CASHKSGAGTDTQYF.